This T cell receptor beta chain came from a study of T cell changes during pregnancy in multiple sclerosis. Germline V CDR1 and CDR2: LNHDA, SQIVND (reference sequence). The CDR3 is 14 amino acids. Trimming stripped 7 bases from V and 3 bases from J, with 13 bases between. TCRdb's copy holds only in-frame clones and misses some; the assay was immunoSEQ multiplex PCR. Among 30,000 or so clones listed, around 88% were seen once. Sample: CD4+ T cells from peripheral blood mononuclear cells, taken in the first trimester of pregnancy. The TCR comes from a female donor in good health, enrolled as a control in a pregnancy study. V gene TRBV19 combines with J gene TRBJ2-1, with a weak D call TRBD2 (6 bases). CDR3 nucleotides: TGTGCCAGTACCCTCCGGGGGAACTACAATGAGCAGTTCTTC. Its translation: CASTLRGNYNEQFF.